The present TCR beta chain was sequenced within a study of cytotoxic CD8 clonotypes in ibrutinib-treated CLL. Whole-study context: Within the patient group, roughly 11 were relapsed/refractory and around 15 treatment-naive, and 17 were IGHV unmutated.

With respect to this clone: Its antigen is as yet unknown.

Whole-study results and caveats: Researchers report that baseline clonality outpaced age-matched healthy donors and tracked circulating CD8+ T-cell counts.

Using immunoSEQ multiplex PCR, the repertoire was profiled, and TCRdb retains in-frame clones only, with some absent. The sample comprises around 140,000 clones, about 75% of which are singletons, and 4.5% to 6% rests with the top ten. The CDR3 contains 13 residues. Germline CDR1 is GTSNPN and CDR2 is SVGIG (reference sequence). V lost 2 bases and J lost 7, with 12 bases in between. The input for sequencing was PBMCs, taken after 24 months of ibrutinib treatment. The chain has TRBV30 and TRBJ1-5; D gene uncertain. This sequence was found in a human donor with chronic lymphocytic leukemia. This CDR3 reads CAWSSQPGQPQHF. As DNA, the CDR3 is TGTGCCTGGAGTAGTCAGCCAGGCCAGCCCCAGCATTTT.